This TCR beta chain emerged from a study of T cell repertoires in cytomegalovirus infection. The CDR3 contains 13 residues. Germline loops: CDR1 ENHRY, CDR2 SYGVKD. V gave up 10 bases and J gave up 6 bases; unmatched junction bases: 11. This clonotype was picked up a small number of times. Its antigen is undetermined. TCRdb independently ran MiXCR on the reads; one entry per CDR3 protein. Of around 430,000 distinct CDR3 sequences in the sample, roughly 43% are singletons; the top ten hold roughly two fifths. The source was cultured PBMCs, collected from culture after CMV antigen stimulation. This TCR derives from a human donor in good health (CMV status not recorded). Some clones in this sample may be carry-over from other donors' samples. The chain has TRBV10-3 and TRBJ2-7; 8 bases map to TRBD1. This chain's CDR3 is CATRADRAGEQYF. The CDR3 bases are TGTGCCACCCGAGCGGACAGGGCTGGCGAGCAGTACTTC.